This T cell receptor beta chain was captured in a study of OX40 agonist ivuxolimab in advanced cancers. Across the whole study: Ivuxolimab is an agonistic anti-OX40 (CD134) antibody, and patients were treated with it. Cohort: more than 75% men, mean age 60, aged about 23 to 80.

Profiling relied on immunoSEQ multiplex PCR, and the TCRdb table lists in-frame clones only, not all of them. In the table there are 45,000 to 55,000 clones, 70% to 90% of which are singletons. This clone was found once. V was cut by 3 bases and J by 0 bases, with 6 bases left in between. The CDR3 is 14 amino acids. Germline V gene sequence: CDR1 SNHLY, CDR2 FYNNEI. The chain has TRBV2 and TRBJ2-1; tentatively, D is TRBD1 (6 bases). The sample in question was CD4+ or CD8+ T cells sorted from blood, obtained in a trial of the OX40 agonist ivuxolimab. This sequence was found in an adult with an advanced solid tumor such as melanoma, head and neck, liver or kidney cancer. CDR3 protein: CASSDRGSYNEQFF. The CDR3 DNA follows: TGTGCCAGCAGTGACAGGGGCTCCTACAATGAGCAGTTCTTC. Variable domain in full (rest from reference TRBV2 and TRBJ2-1): EPEVTQTPSHQVTQMGQEVILRCVPISNHLYFYWYRQILGQKVEFLVSFYNNEISEKSEIFDDQFSVERPDGSNFTLKIRSTKLEDSAMYFCASSDRGSYNEQFFGPGTRLTVL.